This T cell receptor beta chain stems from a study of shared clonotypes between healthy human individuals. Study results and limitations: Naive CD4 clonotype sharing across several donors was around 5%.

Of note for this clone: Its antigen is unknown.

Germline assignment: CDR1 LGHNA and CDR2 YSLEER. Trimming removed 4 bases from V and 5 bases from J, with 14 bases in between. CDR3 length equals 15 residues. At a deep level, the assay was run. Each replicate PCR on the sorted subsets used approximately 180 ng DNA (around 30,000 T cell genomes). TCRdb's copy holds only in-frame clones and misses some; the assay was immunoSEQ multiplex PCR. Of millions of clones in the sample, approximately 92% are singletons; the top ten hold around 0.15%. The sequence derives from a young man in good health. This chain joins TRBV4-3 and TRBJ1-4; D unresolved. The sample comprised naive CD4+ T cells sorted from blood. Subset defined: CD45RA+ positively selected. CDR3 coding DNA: TGCGCCAGCAGCCCGAGAGGTCAGCAGAATGAAAAACTGTTTTTT. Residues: CASSPRGQQNEKLFF.